This TCR beta chain is from a study of T cell changes during pregnancy in multiple sclerosis. Produced via immunoSEQ multiplex PCR; TCRdb's table is partial and in-frame only. The sample has tens of thousands of clones, 94% seen once. The source was peripheral blood, collected in the third trimester of pregnancy. This sequence was found in a female donor with multiple sclerosis, enrolled in a pregnancy study.

The CDR3, as DNA: TGCGCCAGCAGCCAAGGGGGAGTTGAGACCCAGTACTTC. Translating it yields CASSQGGVETQYF. V usage is TRBV4-1 and J usage is TRBJ2-5; the D gene is possibly TRBD2 (5 bases). Trimming left V 1 base short and J 5 bases short, with 8 bases between. Germline V gene sequence: CDR1 MGHRA, CDR2 YSYEKL. CDR3 length equals 13 residues.